The 3 T cell receptor beta chains reported below all come from one sample, sequenced in a study of beta chain features in type 1 diabetes (dated 2018 in TCRdb). Library generation was performed with the immunoSEQ multiplex PCR assay. The entire amount of isolated RNA was reverse transcribed using the High Capacity cDNA Reverse Transcription Kit, so the sequenced TCRB transcripts were expressed ones. TCRdb re-hosts the immuneACCESS table, in-frame sequences only. Its copies lack some clones; in the studies checked, an unresolved V gene accounts for under half of them, and the cause for the rest is not known. The sample records approximately 90,000 clones, roughly 30% of which are singletons. The top ten clones comprise roughly 0.44% of the sample. Sequenced sample: stem cell memory CD4+ T cells from blood. According to the study, the label for this sample's cell subset or site signals: stem cell-like memory CD4+ T cells. Receptors originate from a woman aged 18-29 years in good health.

This clone was seen only a few times. V is TRBV5-1 and J is TRBJ2-7; D ambiguous. The CDR3 runs to 12 residues. Germline V gene data show CDR1 as SGHRS and CDR2 as YFSETQ. V was clipped by 4 bases and J by 0 bases, with 5 bases between them. The CDR3 region is CASSTSSYEQYF. The CDR3 DNA reads as TGCGCCAGCAGCACGAGCTCCTACGAGCAGTACTTC. The variable domain in full, completed from reference TRBV5-1 and TRBJ2-7, reads KAGVTQTPRYLIKTRGQQVTLSCSPISGHRSVSWYQQTPGQGLQFLFEYFSETQRNKGNFPGRFSGRQFSNSRSEMNVSTLELGDSALYLCASSTSSYEQYFGPGTRLTVT.

This clone occurred a few times. The V call is TRBV11-2, the J call TRBJ2-7; 8 bases line up with TRBD1. V trimming: 3 bases; J trimming: 5 bases; junction bases outside the gene matches: 15. The CDR3 runs to 17 residues. Germline CDR1 SGHAT, CDR2 FQNNGV. The CDR3 spells CASSFGRWGQEADEQYF. In DNA, the CDR3 is TGTGCCAGCAGCTTTGGGAGGTGGGGACAGGAGGCAGACGAGCAGTACTTC.

This chain joins TRBV7-2 and TRBJ1-1, with D possibly TRBD1 on 5 matching bases. Trimming removed 5 bases from V and 4 bases from J, with 8 bases in between. CDR1 and CDR2 from the germline V gene are SGHTA and FQGNSA. The CDR3 contains 12 residues. CDR3 residues: CASSLRVTEAFF. The CDR3 DNA is TGTGCCAGCAGCCTCAGGGTCACTGAAGCTTTCTTT. Together with reference TRBV7-2 and TRBJ1-1, the CDR3 gives the full variable domain: GAGVSQSPSNKVTEKGKDVELRCDPISGHTALYWYRQSLGQGLEFLIYFQGNSAPDKSGLPSDRFSAERTGGSVSTLTIQRTQQEDSAVYLCASSLRVTEAFFGQGTRLTVV.